The sequence of this TCR beta chain was determined in a study of OX40 agonist ivuxolimab in advanced cancers. Here immunoSEQ multiplex PCR was the method, and the copy in TCRdb shows in-frame clones only, minus some. The sample records about 94,000 clones, more than 85% being singletons. People who had autoimmune disease history or systemic immunosuppression were excluded. Blood samples were obtained at baseline, cycle 4 day 1, and cycle 7 day 1. This CDR3 is built from 14 residues. The V gene's germline CDR1 is MNHEY and CDR2 SMNVEV (reference sequence). The V gene lost 5 bases and the J gene lost 0 bases, with 9 bases spanning the gap.

This clonotype was sampled from an adult with an advanced solid tumor such as melanoma, head and neck, liver or kidney cancer. The V gene is TRBV27, the J gene TRBJ2-3; D assignment may be TRBD1 or TRBD2 (5 bases each). This sample comprised CD4+ or CD8+ T cells sorted from blood, obtained in a trial of the OX40 agonist ivuxolimab. CDR3 sequence: CASSHRDSTDTQYF. The CDR3 nucleotides read TGTGCCAGCAGTCATCGGGACAGCACAGATACGCAGTATTTT.